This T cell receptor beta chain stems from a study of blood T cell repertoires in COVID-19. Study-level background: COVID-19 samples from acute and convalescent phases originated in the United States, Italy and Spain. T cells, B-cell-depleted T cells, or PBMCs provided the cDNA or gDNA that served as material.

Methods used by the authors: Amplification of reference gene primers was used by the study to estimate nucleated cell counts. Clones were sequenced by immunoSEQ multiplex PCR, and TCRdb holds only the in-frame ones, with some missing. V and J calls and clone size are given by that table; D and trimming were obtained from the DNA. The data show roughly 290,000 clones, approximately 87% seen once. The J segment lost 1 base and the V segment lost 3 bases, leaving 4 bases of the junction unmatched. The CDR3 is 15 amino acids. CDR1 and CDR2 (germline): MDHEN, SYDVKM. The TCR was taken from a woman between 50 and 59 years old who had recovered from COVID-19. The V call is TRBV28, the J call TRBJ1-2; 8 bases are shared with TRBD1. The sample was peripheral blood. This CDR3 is CASSLTGEINYGYTF. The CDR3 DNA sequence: TGTGCCAGCAGTTTGACAGGGGAAATTAACTATGGCTACACCTTC.